This passage covers 3 T cell receptor beta chains from one sample sequenced in a study of T cell responses to AZD1222 COVID-19 vaccine. Data came from immunoSEQ multiplex PCR; TCRdb stores just in-frame clones and leaves some out. The data contain 200,000 or so clones, about 92% of them singletons. Sequencing used peripheral blood, obtained on day 0 of AZD1222 vaccination. The receptor set was obtained from an adult in good health.

J is TRBJ1-2 and V is TRBV6-6, with 10 nucleotides matching TRBD1. The CDR3 length is 13 residues. V lost 10 bases and J lost 9; bases outside the gene matches: 11. Germline CDR1 MNHNY, CDR2 SVGAGI (reference sequence). The DNA of the CDR3 is TGTGCCATTACCACCGGGACAGGGGATCGCTACACCTTC. Residues: CAITTGTGDRYTF.

The chain links TRBV4-3 to TRBJ1-5; no definite D call. Germline values: CDR1 LGHNA, CDR2 YSLEER. This CDR3 region has 16 residues. Trimming pared 2 bases from V and 5 bases from J, leaving 16 bases between. In DNA, the CDR3 is TGCGCCAGCAGCCAAAGTCCCGTCCGGGTTGATCAGCCCCAGCATTTT. Encoded protein: CASSQSPVRVDQPQHF.

This clone occurred once. The J gene is TRBJ2-3, the V gene TRBV29-1; D is possibly TRBD1 or TRBD2 (6 bases each). The CDR3 length is 14 residues. V was shortened by 8 bases and J by 4 bases, with 19 bases between the two germline ends. Per germline, CDR1 SQVTM and CDR2 ANQGSEA. Here the CDR3 reads CSFSGRPGADTQYF. The CDR3 nucleotides read TGCAGCTTCTCCGGGAGACCAGGGGCAGATACGCAGTATTTT.